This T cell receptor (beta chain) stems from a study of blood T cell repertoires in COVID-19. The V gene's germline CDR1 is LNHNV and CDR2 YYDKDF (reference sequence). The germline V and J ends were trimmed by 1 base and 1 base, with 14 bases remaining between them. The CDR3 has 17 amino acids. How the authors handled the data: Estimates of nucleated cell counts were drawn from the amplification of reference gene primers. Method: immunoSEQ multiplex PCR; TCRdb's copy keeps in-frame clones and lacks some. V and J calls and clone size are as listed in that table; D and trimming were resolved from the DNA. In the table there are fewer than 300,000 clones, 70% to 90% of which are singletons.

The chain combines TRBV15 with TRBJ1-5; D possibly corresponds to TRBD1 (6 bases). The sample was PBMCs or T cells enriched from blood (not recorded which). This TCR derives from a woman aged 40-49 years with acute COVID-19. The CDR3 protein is CATSRVGVGTSNQPQHF. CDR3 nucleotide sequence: TGTGCCACCAGCAGAGTAGGTGTAGGGACAAGCAATCAGCCCCAGCATTTT.